This TCR beta chain was recovered during a study of radiation and T cells in renal cell carcinoma. Time point noted: blood 2 weeks post-SBRT. The treatment here: 15 Gy SBRT to primary tumor, nephrectomy 4 weeks later. Generated by immunoSEQ multiplex PCR, the TCRdb table keeps only in-frame clones and is missing some. This sample has over 55,000 clones, with around 77% found just once. The germline CDR1 and CDR2 sequences are LNHDA and SQIVND (reference sequence). V shed 6 bases, J shed 7 bases, and the junction held 6 bases outside the gene matches. This CDR3 has 14 residues. The receptor comes from a man in his sixties with renal cell carcinoma. Sequencing used blood, obtained from a patient whose treatment included radiotherapy and nephrectomy. This chain uses TRBV19 with TRBJ1-4; TRBD1 matches at 9 bases. The CDR3 loop is CASRRQGEAEKLFF. Here the CDR3 DNA reads TGTGCCAGTAGGAGACAGGGGGAAGCTGAAAAACTGTTTTTT.